The clone carrying this T cell receptor beta chain was seen more than once but under ten times. Its antigen is undetermined. Together with a sample-barcoded 5' primer, a J-beta primer mix was included in a second PCR lasting about 6 to 12 cycles. Unique molecular identifiers of 12 random nucleotides labeled each cDNA. Every sample gave at least 3 million paired-end reads containing CDR3. TCRdb reprocessed the 5' RACE reads with MiXCR, giving one entry per CDR3 protein. The sample holds about 1.1 million distinct CDR3 sequences, more than 30% seen once. These data belong to a study of blood T cells in healthy people across ages. The study's findings and limits: More naive CD4+ cells and higher diversity marked long-lived donors relative to aged donors. PBMCs left unsorted prevented a conclusive naive versus antigen-experienced comparison.

The CDR3 runs 15 residues. V lost 4 bases and J lost 7; bases outside the gene matches: 7. Germline values: CDR1 MGHRA, CDR2 YSYEKL. This sequence joins TRBV4-1 and TRBJ2-1, with 10 bases aligning to TRBD2. The sequencing input was blood. The origin of this receptor is a man aged 18 to 35 in good health. CDR3: CASSLTSGALNEQFF. Here the CDR3 DNA reads TGCGCCAGCAGCCTTACTAGCGGGGCTTTAAATGAGCAGTTCTTC.